This T cell receptor (beta chain) is drawn from a study of blood T cell repertoires in COVID-19. Assay used: immunoSEQ multiplex PCR; TCRdb lists only in-frame clones, some missing. The sample has under 350,000 clones; about 90% are singletons. The length of the CDR3 is 14 residues. Germline CDR1 SEHNR, CDR2 FQNEAQ (reference sequence). J lost 5 bases, V lost 3 bases, and 5 bases had no gene match. The sequence was collected from a woman aged 25 to 45 with COVID-19, enrolled during active disease. Sequenced input: peripheral blood. The chain joins TRBV7-9 to TRBJ2-7, with 9 bases lining up with TRBD1. As DNA, the CDR3 is TGTGCCAGCAGCTTCCAGGACAGGGGTCACGAGCAGTACTTC. It encodes CASSFQDRGHEQYF.